The next 16 T cell receptor beta chains were all read from a single sample in a study of CD8+CD57+ T cells in acquired aplastic anemia (dated by TCRdb to the late 2010s). Sequencing used an Illumina HiSeq 2000. TCR beta VDJ combination and CDR3 sequence profiling used genomic DNA as the template. In TCRdb, the public reads were trimmed at Q25 with fastp and aligned with MiXCR, with productive beta chains retained. When rows share a CDR3 protein, they turn into one entry using the most common DNA and genes. This sample has around 230,000 distinct CDR3 sequences in its table, and 61% of those were observed once. Jointly, the top ten make up less than 30% of the sample. Sequenced: sorted CD4+, CD8+, or CD8+CD57+ T cells (not recorded which) from PBMCs. The receptor source for this set is a human donor in good health.

This sequence joins TRBV29-1 and TRBJ1-4, with D unresolved. CDR3 length equals 12 residues. The V gene lost 4 bases and the J gene lost 4 bases, with 7 bases spanning the gap. Germline lookup yields CDR1 SQVTM and CDR2 ANQGSEA. The CDR3: CSVVGGNEKLFF. CDR3 in DNA: TGCAGCGTTGTTGGCGGTAATGAAAAACTGTTTTTT.

Ten or more counts support this clonotype. The DNA of the CDR3 is TGCGCCAGCAGCCCCCTTTGGAGGGCCGGGGAGCTGTTTTTT. Protein: CASSPLWRAGELFF. The chain combines TRBV4-1 with TRBJ2-2; a possible D gene is TRBD2 (6 bases). The CDR3 sequence is 14 residues long. Germline-derived CDR1 and CDR2 are MGHRA and YSYEKL. The V and J ends lost 4 bases and 6 bases respectively, with 12 bases between them.

The chain joins TRBV7-9 to TRBJ1-4; a possible D gene is TRBD1 (5 bases). CDR3 size: 16 residues. V was clipped by 1 base and J by 2 bases, with 11 bases between them. In germline, CDR1 is SEHNR, CDR2 FQNEAQ (reference sequence). CDR3 sequence: CASSLVTGGTNEKLFF. The DNA for the CDR3 is TGTGCCAGCAGCTTAGTCACCGGGGGTACTAATGAAAAACTGTTTTTT.

The rearrangement joins TRBV5-4 to TRBJ1-1; 12 bases match TRBD1. CDR1 is SGHNT, CDR2 YYREEE, per germline (reference sequence). The CDR3 has 15 amino acids. Germline trimming cut 4 bases from V and 11 bases from J; bases unmatched to any gene: 12. The CDR3 sequence is CASSQRGQGAGEAFF. In DNA, the CDR3 is TGTGCCAGCAGCCAAAGGGGACAGGGGGCAGGGGAGGCTTTCTTT.

This chain links TRBV19 with TRBJ2-7; TRBD1 agrees at 11 bases. V lost 11 bases to trimming and J lost 2 bases; unmatched junction nucleotides: 5. The germline CDR1 and CDR2 sequences are LNHDA and SQIVND (reference sequence). The CDR3 is 13 amino acids. CDR3 coding DNA: TGTGCCGAGGGGACAGGGGGTACCTACGAGCAGTACTTC. This encodes CAEGTGGTYEQYF.

The chain links TRBV7-2 to TRBJ1-4; D remains unclear. This CDR3 contains 15 residues. CDR1 and CDR2 from the germline V gene are SGHTA and FQGNSA. V was shortened by 5 bases and J by 5 bases, with 15 bases between the two germline ends. The CDR3 DNA reads as TGTGCCAGCAGCCGTTCGAGGGCGACCAATGAAAAACTGTTTTTT. It translates to CASSRSRATNEKLFF.

This chain joins TRBV5-1 and TRBJ1-1; D is unclear. The CDR3 consists of 14 residues. Trimming stripped 1 base from V and 3 bases from J, with 10 bases between. Germline V gene sequence: CDR1 SGHRS, CDR2 YFSETQ. DNA of the CDR3: TGCGCCAGCAGCTTGACAAGGTTTGACACTGAAGCTTTCTTT. Residues: CASSLTRFDTEAFF.

J is TRBJ2-7 and V is TRBV7-9; D call uncertain. CDR1 SEHNR and CDR2 FQNEAQ come from the germline V gene (reference sequence). This CDR3 is built from 13 residues. V lost 4 bases to trimming and J lost 6 bases, with 13 bases between them. This chain's CDR3 is CASSSPTSSEQYF. The DNA for the CDR3 is TGTGCCAGCAGCTCCCCTACCAGCAGCGAGCAGTACTTC.

V gene TRBV6-1 combines with J gene TRBJ2-3; 8 nucleotides align to TRBD2. Germline V gene data show CDR1 as MNHNS and CDR2 as SASEGT. This CDR3 contains 17 residues. The J segment lost 4 bases and the V segment lost 6 bases, leaving 15 bases of the junction unmatched. CDR3 nucleotide sequence: TGTGCCAGCAGCCCTCTGAGCGGGGGTGCGGCATCAGATACGCAGTATTTT. Protein product: CASSPLSGGAASDTQYF.

This clonotype has at least ten counts. The chain has TRBV7-8 and TRBJ2-1, with D possibly matching TRBD2 (5 bases). This CDR3 has 13 amino acids. Trimming stripped 1 base from V and 10 bases from J, with 11 bases between. Germline V lookup: CDR1 SGHVS, CDR2 FQNEAQ. Written as DNA, the CDR3 is TGTGCCAGCAGCTTAGTCCTAGCCAACGAGCAGTTCTTC. Its translation is CASSLVLANEQFF.

The CDR3 loop reads CASSVGGLQETQYF. The CDR3 region has the DNA TGTGCCAGCAGCGTAGGAGGATTGCAAGAGACCCAGTACTTC. V usage is TRBV9 and J usage is TRBJ2-5; no definite D call. Germline assignment: CDR1 SGDLS and CDR2 YYNGEE. V lost 0 bases and J 2 bases, leaving 8 bases between the germline ends. The CDR3 spans 14 residues.

This clonotype was recorded many times. The chain has TRBV6-5 and TRBJ2-7; 8 positions agree with TRBD2. The CDR3 loop spans 13 amino acids. Germline V lookup: CDR1 MNHEY, CDR2 SVGAGI. Germline trimming cut 2 bases from V and 4 bases from J; bases unmatched to any gene: 1. CDR3 nucleotide sequence: TGTGCCAGCAGTTACAGCGGGAGTTACGAGCAGTACTTC. It codes for CASSYSGSYEQYF.

This clonotype came up many times. V usage is TRBV2 and J usage is TRBJ1-2, with a possible D match to TRBD1 (5 bases). The CDR3 runs to 15 residues. From germline, CDR1 is SNHLY and CDR2 FYNNEI. Trimming shortened V by 4 bases and J by 4 bases, and 16 bases separated the two germline ends. For the CDR3, the DNA is TGTGCCAGCAGTGGGGGGGTAGAGGCCCCCTATGGCTACACCTTC. Translated, it gives CASSGGVEAPYGYTF.

This clonotype came up many times. The CDR3 reads CASSALYTDYEQYF. The CDR3 nucleotides read TGTGCCAGCAGCGCGCTTTATACAGATTACGAGCAGTACTTC. The chain joins TRBV7-6 to TRBJ2-7; D is undetermined. Germline CDR1 is SGHVS and CDR2 is FNYEAQ. The CDR3 contains 14 residues. Trimming took 5 bases from V and 4 from J, leaving 15 bases between them.

This clonotype was detected ten times or more. The gene calls are TRBV19 and TRBJ2-7, with D perhaps matching TRBD1 (6 bases). In germline, CDR1 is LNHDA, CDR2 SQIVND (reference sequence). The CDR3 is made up of 14 amino acids. The V gene lost 3 bases and the J gene lost 2 bases, with 11 bases spanning the gap. DNA for the CDR3: TGTGCCAGTAGTATGGCAGGGGCCACCTACGAGCAGTACTTC. Its protein is CASSMAGATYEQYF.

This clonotype was counted ten times or more. This chain connects TRBV7-9 to TRBJ2-1, with 8 positions matching TRBD2. Trimming took 5 bases from V and 7 from J; bases not matched to a gene: 10. The CDR3 sequence is 15 residues long. CDR1 is SEHNR, CDR2 FQNEAQ, per germline (reference sequence). The CDR3 is CASSPGSGIVNEQFF. The CDR3 nucleotides read TGTGCCAGCAGCCCAGGTAGCGGGATTGTTAATGAGCAGTTCTTC.